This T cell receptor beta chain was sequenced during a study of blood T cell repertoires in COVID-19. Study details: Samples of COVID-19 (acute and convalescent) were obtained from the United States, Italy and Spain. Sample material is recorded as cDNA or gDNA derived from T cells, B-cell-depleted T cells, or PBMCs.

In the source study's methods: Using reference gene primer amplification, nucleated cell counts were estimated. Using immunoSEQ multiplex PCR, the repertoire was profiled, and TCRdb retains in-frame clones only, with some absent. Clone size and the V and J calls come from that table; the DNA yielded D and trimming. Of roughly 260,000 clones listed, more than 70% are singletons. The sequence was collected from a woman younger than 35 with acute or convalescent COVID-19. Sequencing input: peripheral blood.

CDR3 residues: CAWSGTGGTGELFF. The CDR3 DNA is TGTGCCTGGAGTGGGACAGGGGGAACCGGGGAGCTGTTTTTT. V is TRBV30 and J is TRBJ2-2; 10 bases align to TRBD1. This CDR3 has 14 amino acids. Germline assignment: CDR1 GTSNPN and CDR2 SVGIG (reference sequence). Unmatched junction bases numbered 1, after V lost 1 base and J lost 5 bases.